This T cell receptor beta chain derives from a study of cytomegalovirus exposure and HLA in healthy donors. Overall study findings and caveats: Subsequent analysis showed first-cohort TCR clusters tending to co-occur in roughly 130 validation repertoires. As confirmed in vitro, a few CMV-associated chains were specific for CMV antigens.

The method was immunoSEQ multiplex PCR; TCRdb's version includes in-frame clones alone and lacks a portion of them. Altogether 150,000 to 200,000 clones are present, approximately 81% being singletons, with the ten largest covering about a tenth. On this clone itself: What it binds is unknown.

The donors were part of the roughly 120-subject validation cohort, which stood apart from the 666-subject first cohort. The sample was PBMCs. The source of this sequence is a man in his thirties or forties in good health and CMV-seropositive.

The CDR3 region has the DNA TGTGCCAGCAGCCTCGACAGGGGTGACACTGAAGCTTTCTTT. This sequence encodes CASSLDRGDTEAFF. The V call is TRBV25-1, the J call TRBJ1-1; 8 bases line up with TRBD1. This CDR3 contains 14 residues. The V segment lost 6 bases and the J segment 3 bases; nucleotides outside the gene matches: 6. Germline V CDR1 and CDR2: MGHDK, SYGVNS.